The T cell receptor (beta chain) under discussion was sequenced for a study of cytomegalovirus exposure and HLA in healthy donors. V gave up 2 bases and J gave up 4 bases; unmatched junction bases: 3. CDR3 length: 14 amino acids. Germline V gene data show CDR1 as MNHEY and CDR2 as SMNVEV (reference sequence). General observations from the study: Earlier analysis yielded a pattern in which most TCR beta V segments were productive about 90% or about 30% of the time. Roughly 170 TCR beta chains were listed as cytomegalovirus-associated. In most subjects, TCR beta sequences reportedly gave accurate predictions of HLA-A and HLA-B alleles. An ancestry cluster, one associated with Asian ancestry, reportedly showed fewer N-insertions than the approximately 650-donor mean in a later analysis.

PCR primers comprised 60 Vbeta and 13 Jbeta primers. Data came from immunoSEQ multiplex PCR; TCRdb stores just in-frame clones and leaves some out. The repertoire holds roughly 160,000 clones, with 70% to 85% as singletons. This clone occurred a few times. Its antigen is unidentified. This clonotype was sampled from a man younger than 40 in good health and CMV-seropositive. The sequenced material came from PBMCs. The chain has TRBV27 and TRBJ2-5; 8 bases fit TRBD2. CDR3 residues: CASSLRGGGETQYF. The CDR3 DNA reads as TGTGCCAGCAGTTTACGGGGGGGAGGAGAGACCCAGTACTTC.